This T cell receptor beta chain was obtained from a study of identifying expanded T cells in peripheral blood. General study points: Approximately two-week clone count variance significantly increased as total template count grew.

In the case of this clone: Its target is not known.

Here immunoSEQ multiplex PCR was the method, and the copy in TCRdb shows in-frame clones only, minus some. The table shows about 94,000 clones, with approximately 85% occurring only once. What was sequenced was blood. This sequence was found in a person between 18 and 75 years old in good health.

CDR3 protein: CASSRPQGADDERNYGYTF. The CDR3 coding sequence is TGTGCCAGCAGCCGACCCCAGGGTGCCGATGACGAACGGAACTATGGCTACACCTTC. The J gene is TRBJ1-2, the V gene TRBV5-4; TRBD1 might be the D (5 bases). CDR3 length: 19 residues. V lost 4 bases and J lost 2, with 27 bases in between. Germline loops: CDR1 SGHNT, CDR2 YYREEE (reference sequence).